Detailed here is one TCR beta chain. This sample is part of a study of blood T cell repertoires in COVID-19. Study information: Sources were T cells, B-cell-depleted T cells, or PBMCs; the material itself was cDNA or gDNA.

The table came from immunoSEQ multiplex PCR; TCRdb's copy has only in-frame clones and leaves some out. The table includes approximately 300,000 clones, 65% to 90% detected once. CDR1 SNHLY and CDR2 FYNNEI come from the germline V gene. The CDR3 sequence is 15 residues long. V shed 6 bases and J 0 bases; nucleotides not matched to a gene: 4. The source is a woman younger than 35 who had recovered from COVID-19. The chain links TRBV2 to TRBJ1-3; TRBD1 matches at 8 bases. Sample: PBMCs or T cells enriched from blood (not recorded which). Here the CDR3 reads CASRAGTGSGNTIYF. The CDR3 DNA reads as TGTGCCAGCAGGGCCGGGACAGGCTCTGGAAACACCATATATTTT. The full variable domain, with the rest looked up from reference TRBV2 and TRBJ1-3, is EPEVTQTPSHQVTQMGQEVILRCVPISNHLYFYWYRQILGQKVEFLVSFYNNEISEKSEIFDDQFSVERPDGSNFTLKIRSTKLEDSAMYFCASRAGTGSGNTIYFGEGSWLTVV.